Listed below are T cell receptor beta chains from one sample, sequenced in a study of T-cell memory formation after mild COVID-19. A single record per CDR3 protein comes from TCRdb applying MiXCR to the 5' RACE reads. The sample records roughly 250,000 distinct CDR3 sequences, approximately 16% being singletons. The sequenced material came from PBMCs or a T cell subset sorted from them (not recorded which). These receptors were obtained from a man aged 18 to 30 who had mild COVID-19 (a few samples of this study predate the infection). Cell type and time point are not known. CDR3s include the opening cysteine and the closing phenylalanine or tryptophan. The D gene is left open where the match is weak. Only some rows state a clone size, as once, few, many or a class for expanded clones.

-	TRBV20-1	TRBJ2-3	-	TGCAGTGCCCCCGGGCCCTGGGGTCCAGATACGCAGTATTTT	CSAPGPWGPDTQYF
few	TRBV6-5	TRBJ1-2	-	TGTGCCAGCAGAGATCCAGGGTCGGGCTACACCTTC	CASRDPGSGYTF
few	TRBV6-5	TRBJ2-3	-	TGTGCCAGCAGTTACTCCTTTCGGGGAGTCACAGATACGCAGTATTTT	CASSYSFRGVTDTQYF
-	TRBV28	TRBJ2-7	-	TGTGCCAGCAGTCCCTACCCTGGGCCCTACGAGCAGTACTTC	CASSPYPGPYEQYF
-	TRBV7-3	TRBJ2-1	TRBD2	TGTGCCAGCAGCGAGGGGACTAGCGGGGACACGCAGTTCTTC	CASSEGTSGDTQFF
-	TRBV5-1	TRBJ2-2	-	TGCGCCAGCAGCTTGGCCCCCAGTGCGAACACCGGGGAGCTGTTTTTT	CASSLAPSANTGELFF
few	TRBV12-3/TRBV12-4	TRBJ2-2	-	TGTGCCAGCAGTGGTATAAACACCGGGGAGCTGTTTTTT	CASSGINTGELFF
few	TRBV2	TRBJ2-5	TRBD1	TGTGCCAGCAGGGAGGACAGGGACCAAGAGACCCAGTACTTC	CASREDRDQETQYF
-	TRBV20-1	TRBJ1-2	TRBD1	TGCAGTGCCTGGGAGGGGGCCTATGGCTACACCTTC	CSAWEGAYGYTF
few	TRBV12-3/TRBV12-4	TRBJ2-5	-	TGTGCCAGCAGTTGGACCGACAAAGAGACCCAGTACTTC	CASSWTDKETQYF
medium-sized	TRBV7-2	TRBJ2-3	TRBD2	TGTGCCAGCAGCGTTGGACTAGCCCGCACAGATACGCAGTATTTT	CASSVGLARTDTQYF
many	TRBV12-3/TRBV12-4	TRBJ2-4	TRBD1	TGTGCCAGCAGTTTGGCAGGGGGAAACATTCAGTACTTC	CASSLAGGNIQYF
-	TRBV7-9	TRBJ1-5	-	TGTGCCAGCAGCGTTGACGGAGATCAGCCCCAGCATTTT	CASSVDGDQPQHF
-	TRBV7-9	TRBJ2-7	TRBD1	TGTGCCATTTGGACAGGGGGGCACGAGCAGTACTTC	CAIWTGGHEQYF
few	TRBV28	TRBJ1-5	TRBD1	TGTGCCAGCAGTACCGGACAGGGGAATCAGCCCCAGCATTTT	CASSTGQGNQPQHF
many	TRBV5-5	TRBJ2-2	-	TGTGCCAGCAGCTTGTATATCGGGGAGCTGTTTTTT	CASSLYIGELFF
-	TRBV20-1	TRBJ1-2	-	TGCAGTGCTAAGAGTAATGGCTACACCTTC	CSAKSNGYTF
many	TRBV5-1	TRBJ1-1	-	TGCGCCAGCAGCTTGCGCAGGGGAGGCGAGAACACTGAAGCTTTCTTT	CASSLRRGGENTEAFF
few	TRBV12-3/TRBV12-4	TRBJ2-5	TRBD2	TGTGCCAGCAGCAGACTAGCGCACCAAGAGACCCAGTACTTC	CASSRLAHQETQYF
-	TRBV20-1	TRBJ1-3	TRBD1	TGCAGTGCTAGCCGACAGGGCAGGGACACCATATATTTT	CSASRQGRDTIYF
few	TRBV7-9	TRBJ2-3	TRBD1	TGTGCCAGCAGCTTAGGGACAGGAGCCACAGATACGCAGTATTTT	CASSLGTGATDTQYF
few	TRBV18	TRBJ2-3	TRBD1	TGTGCCAGCTCATCCTTCGAGGGGGCGCTAAATACGCAGTATTTT	CASSSFEGALNTQYF
-	TRBV12-3/TRBV12-4	TRBJ1-2	-	TGTGCCAGCAGTCCCTTGCCTGGGGTCGCGTTAGGCTACACCTTC	CASSPLPGVALGYTF
few	TRBV6-6	TRBJ1-1	-	TGTGCCAGCAGTTACTCTCAGGGGAAGGCTGAAGCTTTCTTT	CASSYSQGKAEAFF
many	TRBV5-1	TRBJ2-5	TRBD1	TGCGCCAGCAGCATCCTTGGGCGGACAGGAGACCGGGAGACCCAGTACTTC	CASSILGRTGDRETQYF
few	TRBV5-1	TRBJ1-5	-	TGCGCCAGCAGCCTGACCGGGCAGGGTCAACAGCCCCAGCATTTT	CASSLTGQGQQPQHF
-	TRBV11-2	TRBJ2-5	-	TGTGCCAGCAGCTCGGTGTTGGAGACCCAGTACTTC	CASSSVLETQYF
-	TRBV6-4	TRBJ2-1	TRBD2	TGTGCCAGCAGTGACTCAGCGGGGGGGTACAATGAGCAGTTCTTC	CASSDSAGGYNEQFF
few	TRBV13	TRBJ2-1	-	TGTGCCAGCAGCTTAGCCCCCAGTGGGCAGTTCTTC	CASSLAPSGQFF
-	TRBV10-2	TRBJ2-4	TRBD1	TGCGCCAGCAAACAGGGGAACAAAAACATTCAGTACTTC	CASKQGNKNIQYF
few	TRBV6-5	TRBJ1-2	-	TGTGCCAGCAGTTACTCGTCCTCCGGGAGCGGGGGCGCGAGTTATGGCTACACCTTC	CASSYSSSGSGGASYGYTF
few	TRBV29-1	TRBJ1-1	TRBD1	TGCAGCCATGTGGACAGGATTGAAGCTTTCTTT	CSHVDRIEAFF
-	TRBV6-5	TRBJ1-5	-	TGTGCCAGCAAATCGGGGGCGAATCAGCCCCAGCATTTT	CASKSGANQPQHF
many	TRBV15	TRBJ2-3	TRBD2	TGTGCCACCAGCAGAGTACGGGGGGGACGTCCCACAGATACGCAGTATTTT	CATSRVRGGRPTDTQYF
-	TRBV18	TRBJ1-3	-	TGTGCCAGCTCACCAGATCCGGCAGGGGCCATATATTTT	CASSPDPAGAIYF
few	TRBV11-2	TRBJ2-3	TRBD2	TGTGCCAGCAGCCCGAGGAGGGTTGGGGCAGGCGGGGACTACACAGATACGCAGTATTTT	CASSPRRVGAGGDYTDTQYF
-	TRBV9	TRBJ2-1	-	TGTGCCAGCAACCACGCAAGGGGGATAGATGAGCAGTTCTTC	CASNHARGIDEQFF
-	TRBV12-3/TRBV12-4	TRBJ1-5	TRBD1	TGTGCCAGCAGGGGGACAGCTAGCAATCAGCCCCAGCATTTT	CASRGTASNQPQHF
-	TRBV14	TRBJ2-3	-	TGTGCCAGCAGCCCCCTTTCGGTAGCTGGGAACGCAGATACGCAGTATTTT	CASSPLSVAGNADTQYF
-	TRBV7-2	TRBJ1-2	TRBD1	TGTGCCAGCAGCTGGGGACAGCCCGGCAGCTATGGCTACACCTTC	CASSWGQPGSYGYTF
many	TRBV24-1	TRBJ2-1	-	TGTGCCACCAGTAAAAGCTCCTACAATGAGCAGTTCTTC	CATSKSSYNEQFF
-	TRBV7-9	TRBJ1-1	-	TGTGCCAGCAGCCAGTCACAGAACACTGAAGCTTTCTTT	CASSQSQNTEAFF
few	TRBV7-9	TRBJ2-3	-	TGTGCCAGCAGCTTAGGACTAGTAGGTAGAGATACGCAGTATTTT	CASSLGLVGRDTQYF
few	TRBV11-2	TRBJ1-2	-	TGTGCCAGCCGCTCTAACAGGATTAATGGCTACACCTTC	CASRSNRINGYTF
-	TRBV5-4	TRBJ1-4	-	TGTGCCAGCAGCTTGGCCCCGGGATTTAATGAAAAACTGTTTTTT	CASSLAPGFNEKLFF
few	TRBV29-1	TRBJ1-2	TRBD1	TGCAGCGCTGGGACAGAGTATGGCTACACCTTC	CSAGTEYGYTF
-	TRBV20-1	TRBJ2-3	-	TGCAGTGCTCCGATCTCCTATACGCAGTATTTT	CSAPISYTQYF
few	TRBV7-6	TRBJ2-2	-	TGTGCCAGCAGCTTAGTGCCAGGGCTGGATGCCGGGGAGCTGTTTTTT	CASSLVPGLDAGELFF
once	TRBV5-1	TRBJ1-1	TRBD1	TGCGCCAGCAGCAGGGACAGTCATGGGACTGAAGCTTTCTTT	CASSRDSHGTEAFF